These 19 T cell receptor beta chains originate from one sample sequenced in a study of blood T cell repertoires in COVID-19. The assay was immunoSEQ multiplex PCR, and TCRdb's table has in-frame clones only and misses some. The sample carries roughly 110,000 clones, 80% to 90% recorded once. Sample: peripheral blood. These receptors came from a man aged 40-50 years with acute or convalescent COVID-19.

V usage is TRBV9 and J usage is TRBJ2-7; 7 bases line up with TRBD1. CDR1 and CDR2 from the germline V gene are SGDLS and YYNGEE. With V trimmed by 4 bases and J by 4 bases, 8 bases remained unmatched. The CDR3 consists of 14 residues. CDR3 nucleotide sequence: TGTGCCAGCAGCCCGACAGGGTCTCAGTACGAGCAGTACTTC. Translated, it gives CASSPTGSQYEQYF.

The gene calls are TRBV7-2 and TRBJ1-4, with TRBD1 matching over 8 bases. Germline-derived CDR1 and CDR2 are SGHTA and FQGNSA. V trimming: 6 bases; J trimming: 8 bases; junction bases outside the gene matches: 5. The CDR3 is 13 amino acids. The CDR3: CASRGQGEEKLFF. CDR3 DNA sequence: TGTGCCAGCAGAGGACAGGGCGAGGAAAAACTGTTTTTT.

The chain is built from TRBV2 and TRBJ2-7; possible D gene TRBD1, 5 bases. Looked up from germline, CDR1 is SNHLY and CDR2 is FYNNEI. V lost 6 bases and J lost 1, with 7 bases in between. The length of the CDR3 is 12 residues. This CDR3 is CASRPGSYEQYF. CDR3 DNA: TGTGCCAGCAGGCCAGGGTCCTACGAGCAGTACTTC.

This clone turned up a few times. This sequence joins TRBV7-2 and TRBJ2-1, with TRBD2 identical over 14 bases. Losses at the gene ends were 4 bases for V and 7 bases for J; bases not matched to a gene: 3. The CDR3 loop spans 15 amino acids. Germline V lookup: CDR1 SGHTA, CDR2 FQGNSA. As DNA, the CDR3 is TGTGCCAGCAGCTGGCGGACTAGCGGGGGGAATGAGCAGTTCTTC. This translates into CASSWRTSGGNEQFF.

CDR3 DNA: TGCAGCGTTGAAGAAGGTTACAGGGCTAACACCTTC. Translated, it gives CSVEEGYRANTF. V and J are TRBV29-1 and TRBJ1-2; a weak D match, TRBD1 (6 bases). V dropped 0 bases and J dropped 12 bases, with 14 bases sitting between them. The CDR3 runs 12 residues. Germline V gene lookup returns CDR1 SQVTM and CDR2 ANQGSEA.

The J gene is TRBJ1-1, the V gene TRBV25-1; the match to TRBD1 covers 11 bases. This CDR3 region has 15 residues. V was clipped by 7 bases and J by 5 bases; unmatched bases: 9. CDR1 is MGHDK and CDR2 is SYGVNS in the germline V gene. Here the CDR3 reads CASTPAGTGGTEAFF. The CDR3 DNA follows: TGTGCCAGCACTCCGGCCGGGACAGGGGGAACTGAAGCTTTCTTT.

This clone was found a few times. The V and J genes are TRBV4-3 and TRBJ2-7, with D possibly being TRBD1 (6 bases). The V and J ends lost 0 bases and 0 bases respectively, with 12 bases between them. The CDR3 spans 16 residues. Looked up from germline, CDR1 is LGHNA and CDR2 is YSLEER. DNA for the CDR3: TGCGCCAGCAGCCAAGAATGGAGGACAGCCTCCTACGAGCAGTACTTC. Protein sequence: CASSQEWRTASYEQYF.

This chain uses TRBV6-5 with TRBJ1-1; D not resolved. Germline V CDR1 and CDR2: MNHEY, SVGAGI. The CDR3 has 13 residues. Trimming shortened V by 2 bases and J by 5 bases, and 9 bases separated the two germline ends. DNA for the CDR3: TGTGCCAGCAGTTACGAATCCGGGACTGAAGCTTTCTTT. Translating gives CASSYESGTEAFF.

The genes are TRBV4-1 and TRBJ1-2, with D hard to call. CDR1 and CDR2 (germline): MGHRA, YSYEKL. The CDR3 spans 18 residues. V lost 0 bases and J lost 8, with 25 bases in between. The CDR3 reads CASSQELKRRTTLKGYTF. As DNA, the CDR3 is TGCGCCAGCAGCCAAGAGTTAAAGCGCCGTACTACCCTGAAGGGCTACACCTTC.

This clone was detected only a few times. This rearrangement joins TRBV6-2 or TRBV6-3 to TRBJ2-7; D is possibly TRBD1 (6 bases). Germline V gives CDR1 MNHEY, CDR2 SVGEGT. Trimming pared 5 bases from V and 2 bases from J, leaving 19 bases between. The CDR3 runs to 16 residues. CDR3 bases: TGTGCCAGCAGTAGACCCACAGGGAGCCTCACCTACGAGCAGTACTTC. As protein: CASSRPTGSLTYEQYF.

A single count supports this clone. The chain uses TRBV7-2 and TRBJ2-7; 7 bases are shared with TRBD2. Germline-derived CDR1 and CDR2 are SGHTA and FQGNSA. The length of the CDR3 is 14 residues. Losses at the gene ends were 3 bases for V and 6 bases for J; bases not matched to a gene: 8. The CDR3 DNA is TGTGCCAGCAGCTTCGGACTAGTGGAGGGCGAGCAGTACTTC. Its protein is CASSFGLVEGEQYF.

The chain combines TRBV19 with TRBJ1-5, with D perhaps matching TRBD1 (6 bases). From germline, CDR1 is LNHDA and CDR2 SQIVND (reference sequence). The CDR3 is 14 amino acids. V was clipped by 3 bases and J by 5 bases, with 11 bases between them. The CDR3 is CASSISGADQPQHF. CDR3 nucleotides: TGTGCCAGTAGTATTTCAGGGGCCGATCAGCCCCAGCATTTT.

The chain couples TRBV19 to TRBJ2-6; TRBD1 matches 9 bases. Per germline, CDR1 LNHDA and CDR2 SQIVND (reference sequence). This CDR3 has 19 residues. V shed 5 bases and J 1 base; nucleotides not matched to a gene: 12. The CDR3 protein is CASSLPRTGDRSGANVLTF. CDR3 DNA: TGTGCCAGTAGTCTACCCCGGACAGGGGATAGGTCTGGGGCCAACGTCCTGACTTTC.

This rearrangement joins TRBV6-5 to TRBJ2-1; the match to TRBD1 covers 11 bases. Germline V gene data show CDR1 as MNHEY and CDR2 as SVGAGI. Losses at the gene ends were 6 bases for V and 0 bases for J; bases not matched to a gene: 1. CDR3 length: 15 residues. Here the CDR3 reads CASRDRGHSYNEQFF. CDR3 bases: TGTGCCAGCAGGGACAGGGGGCACTCCTACAATGAGCAGTTCTTC.

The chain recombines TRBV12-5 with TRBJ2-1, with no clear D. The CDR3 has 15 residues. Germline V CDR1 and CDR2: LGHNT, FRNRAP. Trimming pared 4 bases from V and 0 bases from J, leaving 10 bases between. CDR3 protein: CASGSSRSSYNEQFF. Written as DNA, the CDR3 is TGTGCTAGTGGTTCCTCCCGGAGCTCCTACAATGAGCAGTTCTTC.

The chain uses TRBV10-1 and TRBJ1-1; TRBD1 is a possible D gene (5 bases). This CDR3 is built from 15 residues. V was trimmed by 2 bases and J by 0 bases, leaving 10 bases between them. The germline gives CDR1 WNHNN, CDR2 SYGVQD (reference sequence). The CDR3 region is CASSEKQGLNTEAFF. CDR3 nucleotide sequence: TGCGCCAGCAGTGAGAAGCAGGGCTTGAACACTGAAGCTTTCTTT.

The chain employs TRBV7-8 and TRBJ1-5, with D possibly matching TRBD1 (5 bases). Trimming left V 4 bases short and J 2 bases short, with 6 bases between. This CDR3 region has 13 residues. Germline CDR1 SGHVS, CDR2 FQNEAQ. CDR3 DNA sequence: TGTGCCAGCAGCTCGGGGGGCAATCAGCCCCAGCATTTT. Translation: CASSSGGNQPQHF.

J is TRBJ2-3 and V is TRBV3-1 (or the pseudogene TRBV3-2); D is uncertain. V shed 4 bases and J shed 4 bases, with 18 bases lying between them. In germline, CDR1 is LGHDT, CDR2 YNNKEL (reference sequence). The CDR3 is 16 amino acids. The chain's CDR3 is CASSRVMNSVADTQYF. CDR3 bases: TGTGCCAGCAGCCGCGTTATGAACAGTGTTGCAGATACGCAGTATTTT.

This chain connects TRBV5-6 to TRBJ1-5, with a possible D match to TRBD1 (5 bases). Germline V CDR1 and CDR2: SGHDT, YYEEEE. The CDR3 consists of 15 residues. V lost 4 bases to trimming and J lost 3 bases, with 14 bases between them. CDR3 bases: TGTGCCAGCAGCCCAGGGTGGTGGGTCAATCAGCCCCAGCATTTT. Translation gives CASSPGWWVNQPQHF.